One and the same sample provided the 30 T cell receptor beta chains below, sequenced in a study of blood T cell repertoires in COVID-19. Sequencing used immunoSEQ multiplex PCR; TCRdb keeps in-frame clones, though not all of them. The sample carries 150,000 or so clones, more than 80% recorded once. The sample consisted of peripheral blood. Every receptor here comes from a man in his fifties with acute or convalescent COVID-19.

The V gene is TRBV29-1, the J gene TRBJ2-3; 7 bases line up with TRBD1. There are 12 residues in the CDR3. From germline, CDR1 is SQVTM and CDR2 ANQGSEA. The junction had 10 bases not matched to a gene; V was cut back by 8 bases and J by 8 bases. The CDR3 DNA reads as TGCAGCCTCGAAAGGGGGCAGGGTACGCAGTATTTT. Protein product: CSLERGQGTQYF.

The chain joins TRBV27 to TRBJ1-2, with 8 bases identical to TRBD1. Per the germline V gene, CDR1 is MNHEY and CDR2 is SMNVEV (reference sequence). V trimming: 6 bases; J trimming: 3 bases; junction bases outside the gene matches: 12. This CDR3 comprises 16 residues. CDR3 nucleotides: TGTGCCAGCAGCCCCGACAGGGGCTTAGGGGACTATGGCTACACCTTC. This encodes CASSPDRGLGDYGYTF.

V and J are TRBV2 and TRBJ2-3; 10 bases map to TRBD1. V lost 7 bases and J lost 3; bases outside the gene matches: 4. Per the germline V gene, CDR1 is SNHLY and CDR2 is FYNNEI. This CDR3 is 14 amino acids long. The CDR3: CASMWDRGTDTQYF. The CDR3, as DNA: TGTGCCAGCATGTGGGACAGGGGTACAGATACGCAGTATTTT.

In nucleotides, the CDR3 is TGTGCCAGCAGTCCCACCGGGAATGGCTACACCTTC. Encoded protein: CASSPTGNGYTF. The chain combines TRBV27 with TRBJ1-2; D gene ambiguous. Germline V gene data show CDR1 as MNHEY and CDR2 as SMNVEV (reference sequence). The length of the CDR3 is 12 residues. Trimming removed 5 bases at V and 6 bases at J, with 10 bases between.

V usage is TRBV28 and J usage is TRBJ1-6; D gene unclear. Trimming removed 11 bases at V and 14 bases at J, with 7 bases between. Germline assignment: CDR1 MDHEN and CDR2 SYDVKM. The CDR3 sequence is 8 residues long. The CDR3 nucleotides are TGTGCCTCGAGGACCCTCCACTTT. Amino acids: CASRTLHF.

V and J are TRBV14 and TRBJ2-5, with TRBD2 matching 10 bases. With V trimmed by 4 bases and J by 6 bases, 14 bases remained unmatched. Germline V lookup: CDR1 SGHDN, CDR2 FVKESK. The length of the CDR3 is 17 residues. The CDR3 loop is CASSRSESSGSLKTQYF. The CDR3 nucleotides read TGTGCCAGCAGCCGGTCGGAGTCTAGCGGGAGTTTGAAGACCCAGTACTTC.

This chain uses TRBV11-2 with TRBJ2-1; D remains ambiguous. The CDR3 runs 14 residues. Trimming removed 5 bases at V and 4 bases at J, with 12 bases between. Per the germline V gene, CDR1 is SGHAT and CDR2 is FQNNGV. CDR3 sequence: CASSLRQRYNEQFF. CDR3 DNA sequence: TGTGCCAGCAGCCTCCGCCAGCGATACAATGAGCAGTTCTTC.

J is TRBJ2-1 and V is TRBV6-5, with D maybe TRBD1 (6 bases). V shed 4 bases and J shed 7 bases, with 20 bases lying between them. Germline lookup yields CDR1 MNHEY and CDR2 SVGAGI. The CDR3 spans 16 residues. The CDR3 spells CASSSSGTPKANEQFF. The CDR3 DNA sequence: TGTGCCAGCAGTTCTTCCGGGACACCAAAAGCAAATGAGCAGTTCTTC.

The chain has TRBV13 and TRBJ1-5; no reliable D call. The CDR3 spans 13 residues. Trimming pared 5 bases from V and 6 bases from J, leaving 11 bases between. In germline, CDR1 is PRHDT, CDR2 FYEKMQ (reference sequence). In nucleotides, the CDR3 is TGTGCCAGCAGCCCCCCCGGTGGTCAGCCCCAGCATTTT. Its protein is CASSPPGGQPQHF. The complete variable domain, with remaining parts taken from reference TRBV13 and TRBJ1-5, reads AAGVIQSPRHLIKEKRETATLKCYPIPRHDTVYWYQQGPGQDPQFLISFYEKMQSDKGSIPDRFSAQQFSDYHSELNMSSLELGDSALYFCASSPPGGQPQHFGDGTRLSIL.

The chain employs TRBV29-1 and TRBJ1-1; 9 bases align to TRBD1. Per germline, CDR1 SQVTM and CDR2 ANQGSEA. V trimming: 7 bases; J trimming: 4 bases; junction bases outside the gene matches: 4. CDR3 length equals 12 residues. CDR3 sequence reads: CSATTGGTEAFF. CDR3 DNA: TGCAGCGCCACGACAGGGGGCACTGAAGCTTTCTTT. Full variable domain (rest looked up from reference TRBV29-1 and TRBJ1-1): SAVISQKPSRDICQRGTSLTIQCQVDSQVTMMFWYRQQPGQSLTLIATANQGSEATYESGFVIDKFPISRPNLTFSTLTVSNMSPEDSSIYLCSATTGGTEAFFGQGTRLTVV.

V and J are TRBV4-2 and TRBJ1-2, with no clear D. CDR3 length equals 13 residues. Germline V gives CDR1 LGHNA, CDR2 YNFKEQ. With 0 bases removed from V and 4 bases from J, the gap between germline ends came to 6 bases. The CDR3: CASSQEQSYGYTF. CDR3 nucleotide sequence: TGTGCCAGCAGCCAAGAACAGTCCTATGGCTACACCTTC.

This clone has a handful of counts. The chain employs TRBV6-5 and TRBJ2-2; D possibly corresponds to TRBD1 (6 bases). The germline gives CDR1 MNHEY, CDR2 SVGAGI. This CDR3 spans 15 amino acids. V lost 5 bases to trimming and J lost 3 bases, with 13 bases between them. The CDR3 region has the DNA TGTGCCAGCAGTCGGCAGGGGTCGTACACCGGGGAGCTGTTTTTT. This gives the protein CASSRQGSYTGELFF.

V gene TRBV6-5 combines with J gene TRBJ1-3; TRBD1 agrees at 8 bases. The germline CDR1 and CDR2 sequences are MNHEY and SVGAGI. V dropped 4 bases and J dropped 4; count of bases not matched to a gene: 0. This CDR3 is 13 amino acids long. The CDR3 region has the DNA TGTGCCAGCAGTTGGGACAGGGGAAACACCATATATTTT. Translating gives CASSWDRGNTIYF.

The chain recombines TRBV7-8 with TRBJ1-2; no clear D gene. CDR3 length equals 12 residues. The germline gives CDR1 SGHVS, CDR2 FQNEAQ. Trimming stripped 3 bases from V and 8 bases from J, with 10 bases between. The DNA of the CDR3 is TGTGCCAGCAGCTTGACGGGGTTGGGCTACACCTTC. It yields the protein CASSLTGLGYTF.

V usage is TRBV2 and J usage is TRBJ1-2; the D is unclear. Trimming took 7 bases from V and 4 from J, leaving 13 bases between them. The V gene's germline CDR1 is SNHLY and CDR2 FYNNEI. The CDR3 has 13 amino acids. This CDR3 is CASNGQLGYGYTF. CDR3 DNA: TGTGCCAGCAATGGGCAATTGGGCTATGGCTACACCTTC.

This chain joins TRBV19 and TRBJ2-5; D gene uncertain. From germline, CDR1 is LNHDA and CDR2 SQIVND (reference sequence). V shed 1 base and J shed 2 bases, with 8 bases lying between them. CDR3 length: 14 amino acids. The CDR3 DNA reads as TGTGCCAGTAGTATAGGAGGCCAGCAAGAGACCCAGTACTTC. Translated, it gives CASSIGGQQETQYF. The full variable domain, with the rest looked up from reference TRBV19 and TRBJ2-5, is DGGITQSPKYLFRKEGQNVTLSCEQNLNHDAMYWYRQDPGQGLRLIYYSQIVNDFQKGDIAEGYSVSREKKESFPLTVTSAQKNPTAFYLCASSIGGQQETQYFGPGTRLLVL.

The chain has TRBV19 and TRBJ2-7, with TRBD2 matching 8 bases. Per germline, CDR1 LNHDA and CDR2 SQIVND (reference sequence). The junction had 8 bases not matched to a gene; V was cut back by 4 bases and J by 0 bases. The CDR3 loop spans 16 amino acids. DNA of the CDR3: TGTGCCAGTAGTAGGGATAGCGGGGCGAGCTCCTACGAGCAGTACTTC. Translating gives CASSRDSGASSYEQYF.

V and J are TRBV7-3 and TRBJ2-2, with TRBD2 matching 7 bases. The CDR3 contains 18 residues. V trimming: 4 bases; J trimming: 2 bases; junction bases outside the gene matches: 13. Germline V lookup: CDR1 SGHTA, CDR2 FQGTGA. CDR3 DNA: TGTGCCAGCAGCTCCTCGGGTGGGGAGGGGAGAAACACCGGGGAGCTGTTTTTT. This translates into CASSSSGGEGRNTGELFF.

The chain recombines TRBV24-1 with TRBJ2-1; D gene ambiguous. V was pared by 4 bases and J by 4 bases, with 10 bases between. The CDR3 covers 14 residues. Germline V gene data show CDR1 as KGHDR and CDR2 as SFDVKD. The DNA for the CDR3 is TGTGCCACCAGTGACTCAACAGTGTACAATGAGCAGTTCTTC. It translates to CATSDSTVYNEQFF.

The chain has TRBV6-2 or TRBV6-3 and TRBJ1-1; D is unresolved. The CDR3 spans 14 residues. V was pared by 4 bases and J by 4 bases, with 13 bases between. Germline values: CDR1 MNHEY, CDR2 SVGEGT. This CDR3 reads CASSWADRGTEAFF. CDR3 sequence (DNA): TGTGCCAGCAGTTGGGCAGATCGGGGCACTGAAGCTTTCTTT.

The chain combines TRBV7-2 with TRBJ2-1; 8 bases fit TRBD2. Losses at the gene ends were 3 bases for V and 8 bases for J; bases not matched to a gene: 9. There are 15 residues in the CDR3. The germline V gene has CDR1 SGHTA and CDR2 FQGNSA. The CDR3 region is CASSLGLGSVDEQFF. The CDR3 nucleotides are TGTGCCAGCAGCTTGGGACTAGGAAGCGTGGATGAGCAGTTCTTC.

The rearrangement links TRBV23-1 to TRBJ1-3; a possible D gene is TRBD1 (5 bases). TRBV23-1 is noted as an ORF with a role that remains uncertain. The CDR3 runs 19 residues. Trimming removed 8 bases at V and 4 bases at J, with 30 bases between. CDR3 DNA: TGCGCCAGCTACTACTTGGACATAAATACGGAGCTGCCCGGAAACACCATATATTTT. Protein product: CASYYLDINTELPGNTIYF.

CDR3 amino acids: CASSYSTQRAYNEQFF. CDR3 coding DNA: TGTGCCAGCAGTTACTCGACCCAGCGAGCCTACAATGAGCAGTTCTTC. The chain uses TRBV6-6 and TRBJ2-1, with D uncertain. Germline V CDR1 and CDR2: MNHNY, SVGAGI (reference sequence). V was pared by 0 bases and J by 2 bases, with 11 bases between. CDR3 length: 16 amino acids.

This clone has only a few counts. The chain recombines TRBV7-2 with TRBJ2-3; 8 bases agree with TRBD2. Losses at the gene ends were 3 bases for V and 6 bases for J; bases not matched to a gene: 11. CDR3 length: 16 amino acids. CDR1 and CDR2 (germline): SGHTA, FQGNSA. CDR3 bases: TGTGCCAGCAGCTTTTTGTCGGGGGGGCGACTCGATACGCAGTATTTT. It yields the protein CASSFLSGGRLDTQYF.

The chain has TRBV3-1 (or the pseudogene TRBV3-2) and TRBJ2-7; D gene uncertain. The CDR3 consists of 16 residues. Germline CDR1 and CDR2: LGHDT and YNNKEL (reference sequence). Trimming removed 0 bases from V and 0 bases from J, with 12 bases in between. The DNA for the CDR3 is TGTGCCAGCAGCCAAGAGATTCCAAAGAGCTCCTACGAGCAGTACGTC. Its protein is CASSQEIPKSSYEQYV.

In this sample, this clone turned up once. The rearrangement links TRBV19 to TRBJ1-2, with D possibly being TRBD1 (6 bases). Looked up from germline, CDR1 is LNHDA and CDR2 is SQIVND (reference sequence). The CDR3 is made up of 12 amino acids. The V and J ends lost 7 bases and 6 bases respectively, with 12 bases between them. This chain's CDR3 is CASTPRGDGYTF. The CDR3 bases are TGTGCCAGTACCCCCAGGGGCGATGGCTACACCTTC.

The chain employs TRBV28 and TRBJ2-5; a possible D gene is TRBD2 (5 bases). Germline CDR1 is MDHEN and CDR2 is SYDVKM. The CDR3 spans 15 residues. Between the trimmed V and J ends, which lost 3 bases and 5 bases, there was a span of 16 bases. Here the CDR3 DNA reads TGTGCCAGCAGTTTCAGAGGGAGCTCCTGGGAGACCCAGTACTTC. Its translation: CASSFRGSSWETQYF. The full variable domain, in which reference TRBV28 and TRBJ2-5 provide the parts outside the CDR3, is DVKVTQSSRYLVKRTGEKVFLECVQDMDHENMFWYRQDPGLGLRLIYFSYDVKMKEKGDIPEGYSVSREKKERFSLILESASTNQTSMYLCASSFRGSSWETQYFGPGTRLLVL.

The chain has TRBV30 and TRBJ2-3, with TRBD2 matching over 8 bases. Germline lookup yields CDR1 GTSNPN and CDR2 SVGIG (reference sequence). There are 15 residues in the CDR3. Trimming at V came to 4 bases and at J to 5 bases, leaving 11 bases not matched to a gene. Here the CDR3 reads CAWTRGGGEVDTQYF. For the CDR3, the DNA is TGTGCCTGGACTCGGGGGGGCGGAGAGGTAGATACGCAGTATTTT.

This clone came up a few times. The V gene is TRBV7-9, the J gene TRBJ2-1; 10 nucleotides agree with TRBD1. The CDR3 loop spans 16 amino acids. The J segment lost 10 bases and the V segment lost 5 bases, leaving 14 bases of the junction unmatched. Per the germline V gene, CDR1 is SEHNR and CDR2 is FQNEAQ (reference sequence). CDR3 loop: CASSPADRGPNGEQFF. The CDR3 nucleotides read TGTGCCAGCAGCCCCGCCGACAGGGGGCCAAATGGGGAGCAGTTCTTC.

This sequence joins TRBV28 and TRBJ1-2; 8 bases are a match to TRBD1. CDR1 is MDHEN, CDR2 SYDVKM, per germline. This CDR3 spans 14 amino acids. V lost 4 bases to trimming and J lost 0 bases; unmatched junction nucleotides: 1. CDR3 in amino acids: CASSYRGTNYGYTF. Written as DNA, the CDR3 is TGTGCCAGCAGTTACAGGGGGACTAACTATGGCTACACCTTC.